Listed below are T cell receptor beta chains from one sample, sequenced in a study of early T cells in non-severe SARS-CoV-2 infection. TCRdb recomputed calls from the 5' RACE reads with MiXCR, one row per CDR3 protein. This sample has 70,000 to 85,000 distinct CDR3 sequences, with around an eighth found just once. The sample consisted of whole blood. These receptors came from an adult who was a healthcare worker with PCR-confirmed SARS-CoV-2 infection or an uninfected control (not recorded which). CDR3s include the opening cysteine and the closing phenylalanine or tryptophan. A D gene is named only where the DNA matches it firmly. Clone size appears in some rows only: once, few, many, or a class for an expanded clone.

D | size | J | V | CDR3 | DNA
. | . | TRBJ1-1 | TRBV13 | CASSLYRNTEAFF | TGTGCCAGCAGCTTATACCGGAACACTGAAGCTTTCTTT
. | . | TRBJ2-1 | TRBV4-2 | CASSQQGKGSNEQFF | TGTGCCAGCAGCCAACAGGGCAAAGGTTCCAATGAGCAGTTCTTC
TRBD1 | many | TRBJ2-4 | TRBV2 | CASSELSGGKNIQYF | TGTGCCAGCAGTGAATTGTCAGGGGGTAAAAACATTCAGTACTTC
. | . | TRBJ1-5 | TRBV12-3/TRBV12-4 | CASSSGDSNQPQHF | TGTGCCAGCAGCTCAGGGGATAGCAATCAGCCCCAGCATTTT
. | . | TRBJ2-2 | TRBV29-1 | CSAAHKSGYGTGELFF | TGCAGCGCCGCCCACAAATCAGGGTACGGCACCGGGGAGCTGTTTTTT
. | . | TRBJ2-5 | TRBV5-1 | CASSYGLAGEETQYF | TGCGCCAGCAGCTACGGCCTAGCCGGAGAAGAGACCCAGTACTTC
. | . | TRBJ2-1 | TRBV19 | CASSLLVRSYNEQFF | TGTGCCAGTAGTCTGTTAGTCCGCTCCTACAATGAGCAGTTCTTC
. | many | TRBJ2-7 | TRBV5-1 | CAEMPGFPTSEQYF | TGCGCCGAGATGCCCGGCTTCCCGACCAGCGAGCAGTACTTC
. | few | TRBJ2-5 | TRBV20-1 | CSARRRGGQETQYF | TGCAGTGCTAGACGCAGGGGAGGTCAAGAGACCCAGTACTTC
. | . | TRBJ2-5 | TRBV3-1 | CASSQGEVATQYF | TGTGCCAGCAGCCAAGGAGAGGTAGCGACCCAGTACTTC
TRBD1 | few | TRBJ2-2 | TRBV2 | CAILTGMNTGELFF | TGTGCCATCTTGACAGGGATGAACACCGGGGAGCTGTTTTTT
. | . | TRBJ2-3 | TRBV7-2 | CASSLLPSHTDTQYF | TGTGCCAGCAGCTTGTTGCCTAGCCACACAGATACGCAGTATTTT
. | many | TRBJ2-2 | TRBV10-1 | CASTGSSNTGELFF | TGCGCCAGTACCGGGAGCTCGAACACCGGGGAGCTGTTTTTT
. | few | TRBJ1-4 | TRBV29-1 | CSVAHRANNEKLFF | TGCAGCGTTGCTCACAGGGCCAATAATGAAAAACTGTTTTTT
. | . | TRBJ1-2 | TRBV2 | CASSEQGSSYGYTF | TGTGCCAGCAGTGAACAGGGGTCCTCCTATGGCTACACCTTC
. | many | TRBJ2-1 | TRBV5-5 | CASSGGLRLPLNEQFF | TGTGCCAGCAGCGGGGGGTTGCGACTACCCTTAAATGAGCAGTTCTTC
. | few | TRBJ2-3 | TRBV23-1 | CASSQETKHTDTQYF | TGCGCCAGCAGTCAAGAGACTAAGCACACAGATACGCAGTATTTT
. | . | TRBJ2-3 | TRBV2 | CASRSRGNWADTQYF | TGTGCCAGCAGGAGCAGGGGAAATTGGGCAGATACGCAGTATTTT
TRBD2 | . | TRBJ2-2 | TRBV11-2 | CASSPRLADGELFF | TGTGCCAGCAGCCCAAGACTAGCCGACGGGGAGCTGTTTTTT
. | many | TRBJ1-3 | TRBV18 | CASSAQRAGGNTIYF | TGTGCCAGCTCCGCGCAGAGGGCTGGAGGAAACACCATATATTTT
TRBD2 | . | TRBJ2-3 | TRBV20-1 | CSAPGLAGGSQYF | TGCAGTGCTCCCGGACTAGCGGGAGGATCGCAGTATTTT
TRBD1 | few | TRBJ2-1 | TRBV6-2/TRBV6-3 | CASSYPTGANINYNEQFF | TGTGCCAGCAGTTACCCGACAGGGGCCAACATAAATTACAATGAGCAGTTCTTC
. | . | TRBJ2-2 | TRBV7-9 | CASSSRTISGGELFF | TGTGCCAGCAGCTCTCGGACCATATCGGGCGGGGAGCTGTTTTTT
TRBD2 | many | TRBJ2-5 | TRBV18 | CASSPLAGAETQYF | TGTGCCAGCTCACCCCTAGCGGGAGCAGAGACCCAGTACTTC
. | . | TRBJ1-3 | TRBV4-2 | CASSQEEPAYTIYF | TGTGCCAGCAGCCAAGAGGAACCCGCATACACCATATATTTT
. | many | TRBJ1-4 | TRBV4-3 | CASSQGIGTRVGGWGEKLFF | TGCGCCAGCAGCCAAGGAATAGGTACCCGCGTTGGAGGGTGGGGAGAAAAACTGTTTTTT
. | . | TRBJ2-3 | TRBV5-4 | CASSSPQSGSTDTQYF | TGTGCCAGCAGCTCGCCACAGTCGGGAAGCACAGATACGCAGTATTTT
. | few | TRBJ2-7 | TRBV19 | CASSTTRGPESYEQYF | TGTGCCAGTAGTACAACGAGAGGACCCGAATCCTACGAGCAGTACTTC
TRBD2 | few | TRBJ2-5 | TRBV7-2 | CASSLLAGGRETQYF | TGTGCCAGCAGCTTACTAGCGGGAGGGCGGGAGACCCAGTACTTC
TRBD1 | . | TRBJ2-1 | TRBV3-1 | CASSQGTGAYNEQFF | TGTGCCAGCAGCCAGGGGACAGGGGCTTACAATGAGCAGTTCTTC
. | many | TRBJ2-1 | TRBV18 | CASSPPGTYSYNEQFF | TGTGCCAGCTCACCACCGGGGACTTACTCCTACAATGAGCAGTTCTTC
TRBD1 | . | TRBJ2-7 | TRBV9 | CASSSDGDRLGEQYF | TGTGCCAGCAGCTCCGACGGGGACAGGTTGGGAGAGCAGTACTTC
. | . | TRBJ2-5 | TRBV20-1 | CSARELRTQETQYF | TGCAGTGCTAGAGAATTAAGGACGCAAGAGACCCAGTACTTC
. | few | TRBJ2-7 | TRBV12-3/TRBV12-4 | CASSQGTGNEQYF | TGTGCCAGCAGTCAAGGGACGGGCAACGAGCAGTACTTC
. | few | TRBJ2-1 | TRBV30 | CAGIPGRVEDNEQFF | TGTGCCGGGATTCCGGGCAGGGTGGAGGACAATGAGCAGTTCTTC
. | few | TRBJ2-1 | TRBV5-1 | CASSWDGNEQFF | TGCGCCAGCAGCTGGGACGGCAATGAGCAGTTCTTC
TRBD2 | . | TRBJ2-7 | TRBV20-1 | CSASTSGALYEQYF | TGCAGTGCTAGCACTAGCGGGGCACTCTACGAGCAGTACTTC
TRBD1 | few | TRBJ2-7 | TRBV19 | CASSRRTGASLYEQYF | TGTGCCAGTAGTAGAAGGACAGGGGCGAGCCTCTACGAGCAGTACTTC
TRBD2 | few | TRBJ2-7 | TRBV6-5 | CASSRLAGDHEQYF | TGTGCCAGCAGCCGACTAGCGGGAGACCACGAGCAGTACTTC
. | many | TRBJ2-1 | TRBV7-8 | CASSLAPRGRAFEQFF | TGTGCCAGCAGCTTAGCCCCGAGGGGGAGGGCCTTTGAGCAGTTCTTC
. | many | TRBJ2-1 | TRBV7-9 | CASSSDGYNEQFF | TGTGCCAGCAGCTCGGACGGATACAATGAGCAGTTCTTC
. | . | TRBJ2-7 | TRBV11-2 | CASRRGGTYEQYF | TGTGCCAGCCGCCGGGGCGGGACTTACGAGCAGTACTTC
. | few | TRBJ2-4 | TRBV29-1 | CSAISNIQYF | TGCAGCGCTATCTCGAACATTCAGTACTTC
. | few | TRBJ1-5 | TRBV19 | CASSFPRGNQPQHF | TGTGCCAGTAGTTTTCCCAGGGGCAATCAGCCCCAGCATTTT
TRBD2 | . | TRBJ2-7 | TRBV20-1 | CSSPKAGGSEQYF | TGCAGTTCCCCGAAAGCGGGAGGGAGCGAGCAGTACTTC
TRBD2 | . | TRBJ2-1 | TRBV2 | CASSEPVREGNEQFF | TGTGCCAGCAGTGAACCCGTCCGGGAGGGGAATGAGCAGTTCTTC
. | . | TRBJ2-2 | TRBV7-8 | CASSFAGSGELFF | TGTGCCAGCAGCTTCGCGGGCTCCGGGGAGCTGTTTTTT
. | few | TRBJ2-1 | TRBV11-2 | CASSLQTGNNEQFF | TGTGCCAGCAGCTTACAAACAGGGAACAATGAGCAGTTCTTC
TRBD1 | few | TRBJ2-2 | TRBV7-6 | CASLRGSSPGELFF | TGTGCCAGCCTCAGGGGGAGCTCACCCGGGGAGCTGTTTTTT
. | . | TRBJ2-7 | TRBV30 | CAWMRKGAYEQYF | TGTGCCTGGATGAGGAAGGGGGCCTACGAGCAGTACTTC
. | . | TRBJ1-4 | TRBV3-1 | CASSQGGNEKLFF | TGTGCCAGCAGCCAGGGGGGAAATGAAAAACTGTTTTTT